This TCR beta chain stems from a study of Tregs in tolerant kidney transplant recipients. In the study overall: Mixed chimerism was transient after nonmyeloablative marrow transplants from related graft donors. Findings and limits, study-wide: Expanding Tregs on activated donor B cells appeared to best identify donor-specific TCRbeta clones. Changing PCR primers prevented nucleotide comparison between some patients' samples. Validation in larger populations is needed because few patients were studied.

Some clones are missing from TCRdb's copy, which holds only in-frame ones; the method was immunoSEQ multiplex PCR. The sample data list 48,000 or so clones. Germline lookup yields CDR1 SNHLY and CDR2 FYNNEI. V was shortened by 5 bases and J by 4 bases, with 12 bases between the two germline ends. The CDR3 contains 13 residues. A remark on this clone: Its target is not known. The read is 3 residues too short to cover the CDR3 end, so that end is filled in from the germline J gene.

Material: CD4+ T cells from blood, obtained before the transplant. The V and J genes are TRBV2 and TRBJ2-7, with D perhaps TRBD2 (6 bases). This clonotype was obtained from a human donor who received a combined kidney and bone marrow transplant. The sequenced part of the CDR3 DNA is TGTGCCAGCAGTCCGGGACTCGGGTACGAG. Translating it yields CASSPGLGYE. The CDR3, in full, reads CASSPGLGYEQYF.